This entry lists 15 T cell receptor beta chains sequenced from one sample in a study of blood T cell repertoires in COVID-19 (dated by TCRdb to 2018 to 2020). Library creation used the immunoSEQ multiplex PCR assay. The source is immuneACCESS, and TCRdb retained only in-frame sequences with V and J called. Part of the clones is not carried over; for the studies checked, unresolved V genes explain less than half of this, and the remainder is unexplained. Here the sample has 45,000 or so clones; 75% to 90% occur a single time. Of the sample, roughly a tenth is held by the ten largest clones. The sequenced material came from peripheral blood. All receptors derive from a woman older than 75 with active COVID-19.

CDR3 residues: CASSPEGAGARDTQYF. CDR3 nucleotide sequence: TGTGCCAGCAGCCCTGAGGGAGCGGGGGCCAGGGATACGCAGTATTTT. The V and J genes are TRBV25-1 and TRBJ2-3; 8 nucleotides align to TRBD2. Trimming took 6 bases from V and 6 from J; bases not matched to a gene: 14. CDR3 length: 16 amino acids. CDR1 and CDR2 (germline): MGHDK, SYGVNS. Drawing the rest from reference TRBV25-1 and TRBJ2-3, the complete variable domain is EADIYQTPRYLVIGTGKKITLECSQTMGHDKMYWYQQDPGMELHLIHYSYGVNSTEKGDLSSESTVSRIRTEHFPLTLESARPSHTSQYLCASSPEGAGARDTQYFGPGTRLTVL.

The V gene is TRBV28, the J gene TRBJ2-7, with 9 bases aligning to TRBD1. Germline V CDR1 and CDR2: MDHEN, SYDVKM. V shed 3 bases and J 6 bases; nucleotides not matched to a gene: 9. The CDR3 is 15 residues long. The CDR3 region is CASSLSGTGFGEQYF. The CDR3 DNA reads TGTGCCAGCAGTTTGAGCGGGACAGGGTTCGGCGAGCAGTACTTC.

This clone was recorded at least ten times. The chain joins TRBV5-1 to TRBJ2-7; TRBD1 matches 11 bases. The junction had 7 bases not matched to a gene; V was cut back by 3 bases and J by 2 bases. Germline V gene sequence: CDR1 SGHRS, CDR2 YFSETQ. This CDR3 is 16 amino acids long. In nucleotides, the CDR3 is TGCGCCAGCAGCTCCTCCGGACAGGGGGCTCCCTACGAGCAGTACTTC. It is translated as CASSSSGQGAPYEQYF.

The chain carries TRBV30 and TRBJ1-2; D not resolved. This CDR3 spans 12 amino acids. The germline CDR1 and CDR2 sequences are GTSNPN and SVGIG (reference sequence). Trimming took 2 bases from V and 6 from J, leaving 10 bases between them. CDR3 protein: CAWSLSVDGYTF. In DNA, the CDR3 is TGTGCCTGGAGTTTGTCGGTGGATGGCTACACCTTC. The whole variable domain, filled in from reference TRBV30 and TRBJ1-2, reads SQTIHQWPATLVQPVGSPLSLECTVEGTSNPNLYWYRQAAGRGLQLLFYSVGIGQISSEVPQNLSASRPQDRQFILSSKKLLLSDSGFYLCAWSLSVDGYTFGSGTRLTVV.

J is TRBJ2-1 and V is TRBV6-5, with D perhaps matching TRBD1 (5 bases). In germline, CDR1 is MNHEY, CDR2 SVGAGI. This CDR3 is built from 15 residues. V was pared by 6 bases and J by 4 bases, with 16 bases between. This chain's CDR3 is CASRKSQGDYNEQFF. The DNA of the CDR3 is TGTGCCAGCAGAAAAAGCCAAGGGGATTACAATGAGCAGTTCTTC.

This clone appeared once. The V gene is TRBV29-1, the J gene TRBJ2-7, with D unresolved. Germline V lookup: CDR1 SQVTM, CDR2 ANQGSEA. The CDR3 length is 13 residues. Trimming pared 6 bases from V and 3 bases from J, leaving 15 bases between. CDR3 coding DNA: TGCAGCGTCCGGGTCGGCGGCTTCTACGAGCAGTACTTC. Protein: CSVRVGGFYEQYF.

This clone was detected once. CDR3 in DNA: TGCGCCAGCAGCCAAGACCCCGACAGAACGCGCTCTGGGGCCAACGTCCTGACTTTC. It is translated as CASSQDPDRTRSGANVLTF. This chain joins TRBV4-3 and TRBJ2-6, with D tentatively TRBD1 (5 bases). The CDR3 extends over 19 amino acids. The germline V and J ends were trimmed by 0 bases and 0 bases, with 15 bases remaining between them. Germline CDR1 reads LGHNA; CDR2 reads YSLEER.

Note on this clone: The same CDR3 is also encoded by other DNA sequences in this sample. The chain's CDR3 is CASSFAGGLAGGSSYNEQFF. The CDR3 nucleotides read TGTGCCAGCAGTTTCGCGGGGGGACTAGCGGGGGGGAGCTCCTACAATGAGCAGTTCTTC. This rearrangement joins TRBV28 to TRBJ2-1; 16 positions agree with TRBD2. The CDR3 contains 20 residues. Germline CDR1 reads MDHEN; CDR2 reads SYDVKM. J gave up 0 bases and V 3 bases, and 8 bases lay outside the gene matches.

The gene calls are TRBV29-1 and TRBJ2-3; a weak D match, TRBD2 (7 bases). The V gene lost 6 bases and the J gene lost 6 bases, with 16 bases spanning the gap. The CDR3 sequence is 13 residues long. The germline CDR1 and CDR2 sequences are SQVTM and ANQGSEA. The CDR3 coding sequence is TGCAGCGTCTCCCCCGGGGGGCGGGATACGCAGTATTTT. Protein sequence: CSVSPGGRDTQYF.

J is TRBJ2-5 and V is TRBV5-1, with 7 bases fitting TRBD2. Germline CDR1 SGHRS, CDR2 YFSETQ. Trimming cost V 0 bases and J 4 bases; bases outside gene matches: 9. The CDR3 has 16 residues. CDR3 sequence: CASSLGLAVLGETQYF. CDR3 bases: TGCGCCAGCAGCTTGGGGCTAGCGGTGTTGGGAGAGACCCAGTACTTC.

This clone was observed a single time. The rearrangement uses TRBV21-1 and TRBJ1-2; TRBD1, as called in the table, went unchecked against the DNA. TRBV21-1 is a pseudogene. This CDR3 is built from 19 residues. Written as DNA, the CDR3 is TGTGCCAGCAGTCAAATCCAAGAAAGGCAGGGGATTACTAACTATGGCTACACCTTC. Protein: CASSQIQERQGITNYGYTF.

The chain has TRBV3-1 (or the pseudogene TRBV3-2) and TRBJ1-5; 9 bases line up with TRBD1. Germline values: CDR1 LGHDT, CDR2 YNNKEL (reference sequence). There are 14 residues in the CDR3. V was pared by 8 bases and J by 0 bases, with 2 bases of the junction left unmatched. CDR3 loop: CASGQGYSNQPQHF. As DNA, the CDR3 is TGTGCCAGCGGACAGGGGTATAGCAATCAGCCCCAGCATTTT.

The table lists this clone with a count of one. The chain couples TRBV10-3 to TRBJ2-1, with 9 nucleotides matching TRBD2. CDR1 and CDR2 from the germline V gene are ENHRY and SYGVKD. V lost 5 bases to trimming and J lost 1 base; unmatched junction nucleotides: 6. This CDR3 contains 16 residues. CDR3 amino acids: CAISSSTSGSYNEQFF. The CDR3 DNA is TGTGCCATCAGTAGTTCGACTAGCGGATCCTACAATGAGCAGTTCTTC.

The chain joins TRBV2 to TRBJ2-3; no definite D call. From germline, CDR1 is SNHLY and CDR2 FYNNEI. The CDR3 length is 15 residues. With 2 bases removed from V and 0 bases from J, the gap between germline ends came to 9 bases. The CDR3 nucleotides are TGTGCCAGCAGTGAACTGACTGGAAGCACAGATACGCAGTATTTT. It specifies CASSELTGSTDTQYF.

This clone was seen once. The V and J genes are TRBV7-9 and TRBJ2-2; D is possibly TRBD1 (6 bases). The CDR3 is 15 residues long. Germline V gene lookup returns CDR1 SEHNR and CDR2 FQNEAQ (reference sequence). V was pared by 2 bases and J by 5 bases, with 12 bases between. The CDR3 DNA follows: TGTGCCAGCAGCTTAAGGACAGTTCATACCGGGGAGCTGTTTTTT. It yields the protein CASSLRTVHTGELFF.